This T cell receptor (beta chain) was documented in a study of blood T cell repertoires in COVID-19. This CDR3 has 15 residues. Trimming at V came to 3 bases and at J to 3 bases, leaving 4 bases not matched to a gene. Germline assignment: CDR1 SNHLY and CDR2 FYNNEI. Libraries were prepared by immunoSEQ multiplex PCR; TCRdb keeps only in-frame clonotypes and omits some of them. The repertoire has around 70,000 clones, roughly 76% of them found once; the top ten carry around 20%. The clonotype was recovered from a woman in her 70s with acute or convalescent COVID-19. V and J are TRBV2 and TRBJ1-5, with 8 bases lining up with TRBD1. What was sequenced was peripheral blood. CDR3 DNA: TGTGCCAGCAGTGAGGCAGGGGGCTACAATCAGCCCCAGCATTTT. As protein: CASSEAGGYNQPQHF.